The following is a TCR beta chain sequence with its context. Its target is not known. This sample is part of a study of T cells after yellow fever vaccination. Study background: The SMART-Seq v4 Ultra Low Input method served to prepare the low-cell-number fractions. The study's findings and limits: Few clonotypes appeared in both CD4 and CD8 compartments. Bulk-population clonotypes that are abundant could appear as contaminants in FACS-sorted repertoires.

One entry per CDR3 protein, called by TCRdb with MiXCR from the 5' RACE reads. Of hundreds of thousands of distinct CDR3 sequences listed, around 3.9% are singletons. The CDR3 sequence is 15 residues long. V was pared by 7 bases and J by 4 bases, with 6 bases of the junction left unmatched. This sequence was found in a young man who received the YFV17D yellow fever vaccine. The material was PBMCs, obtained on the day of the yellow fever booster vaccination. The J gene is TRBJ2-2, the V gene TRBV12-3 or TRBV12-4; 10 positions match TRBD1. DNA for the CDR3: TGTGCCAGCAACCCGACAGGGGGCTTCACCGGGGAGCTGTTTTTT. Encoded protein: CASNPTGGFTGELFF.